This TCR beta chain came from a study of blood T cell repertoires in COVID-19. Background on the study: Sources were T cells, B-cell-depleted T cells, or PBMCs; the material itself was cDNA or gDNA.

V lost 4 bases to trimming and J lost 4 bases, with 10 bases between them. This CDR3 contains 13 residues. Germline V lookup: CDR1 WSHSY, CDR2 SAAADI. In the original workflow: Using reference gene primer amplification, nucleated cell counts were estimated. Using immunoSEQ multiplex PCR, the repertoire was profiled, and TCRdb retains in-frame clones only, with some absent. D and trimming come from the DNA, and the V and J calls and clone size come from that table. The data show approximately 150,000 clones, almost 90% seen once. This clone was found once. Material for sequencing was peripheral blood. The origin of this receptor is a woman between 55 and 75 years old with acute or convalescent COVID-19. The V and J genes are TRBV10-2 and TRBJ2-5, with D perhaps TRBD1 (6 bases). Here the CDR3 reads CASSAGRGETQYF. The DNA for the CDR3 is TGCGCCAGCAGTGCGGGCAGGGGAGAGACCCAGTACTTC.